The sequence of this T cell receptor beta chain was determined in a study of cytomegalovirus exposure and HLA in healthy donors. Study-wide results and caveats: Analysis was performed later, and it showed HLA-associated TCR beta chains to be more clonally expanded than equally common others. TCR beta V- and J-gene trimming was later associated with a missense DCLRE1C variant.

Note on this clone: What it binds is unknown. One junction end disagrees with the germline gene, perhaps due to a read error. Different DNA sequences within this sample yield the same CDR3.

Germline V gene data show CDR1 as SGHDT and CDR2 as YYEEEE. The CDR3 loop spans 17 amino acids. PCR used 60 Vbeta primers and 13 Jbeta primers. Repertoires were generated with immunoSEQ multiplex PCR, while TCRdb's copy carries only in-frame clones and drops some. Among some 170,000 clones listed, 76% were seen once. This rearrangement joins TRBV5-6 to TRBJ2-7; 11 nucleotides align to TRBD1. Material for sequencing was PBMCs. This receptor was identified in a man aged 60 to 69 in good health and CMV-seronegative. CDR3 residues: CASSSGTGQGVFYEQYF. As DNA, the CDR3 is TGCGCCAGCAGCTCCGGAACGGGACAGGGGGTTTTCTACGAGCAGTACTTC. The full variable domain, rest sourced from reference TRBV5-6 and TRBJ2-7, is DAGVTQSPTHLIKTRGQQVTLRCSPKSGHDTVSWYQQALGQGPQFIFQYYEEEERQRGNFPDRFSGHQFPNYSSELNVNALLLGDSALYLCASSSGTGQGVFYEQYFGPGTRLTVT.